The T cell receptor beta chain under discussion was sequenced for a study of blood T cells in healthy people across ages. The CDR3 totals 17 residues. CDR1 and CDR2 from the germline V gene are SGHTA and FQGNSA. V lost 1 base and J lost 6; bases outside the gene matches: 9. Isolated per sample were at least 6 million PBMCs. PCR was performed a second time for roughly 7 to 11 cycles using a sample-barcoded 5' primer and a J-beta primer mix. TCRdb ran MiXCR on the 5' RACE reads and lists one entry per CDR3 protein. The sample contains fewer than 2,000,000 distinct CDR3 sequences, about two fifths of which appear only once.

This chain connects TRBV7-2 to TRBJ2-3, with 11 nucleotides matching TRBD2. The TCR was taken from a human donor in good health. The sequenced sample was blood. The CDR3 DNA sequence: TGTGCCAGCAGCTTAGACGCGACTAGCGGGGTTGCGGATACGCAGTATTTT. As protein: CASSLDATSGVADTQYF.